The 15 T cell receptor beta chains listed next were all sequenced from one sample in a study of cytomegalovirus exposure and HLA in healthy donors. Vbeta (60) and Jbeta (13) primers were used in the PCR. Clones were read by immunoSEQ multiplex PCR, and TCRdb kept only the in-frame ones, dropping some. This table has fewer than 100,000 clones, nearly 80% appearing once. Sequencing input: PBMCs. These receptors all stem from a female donor in good health and CMV-seronegative.

This rearrangement joins TRBV25-1 to TRBJ2-3, with 7 bases lining up with TRBD2. The CDR3 sequence is 15 residues long. V lost 5 bases to trimming and J lost 1 base; unmatched junction nucleotides: 6. Per germline, CDR1 MGHDK and CDR2 SYGVNS. CDR3 DNA: TGTGCCAGCAGTCCGGGACTATTGGGCACAGATACGCAGTATTTT. This gives the protein CASSPGLLGTDTQYF.

The sample holds one count of this clone. This chain joins TRBV10-3 and TRBJ1-1, with D perhaps matching TRBD1 (6 bases). This CDR3 is built from 11 residues. Germline assignment: CDR1 ENHRY and CDR2 SYGVKD. V shed 6 bases and J shed 8 bases, with 10 bases lying between them. The chain's CDR3 is CAIREQGEAFF. Written as DNA, the CDR3 is TGTGCCATCAGGGAACAGGGAGAAGCTTTCTTT.

The V and J genes are TRBV5-6 and TRBJ2-3, with D perhaps TRBD2 (6 bases). Trimming cost V 4 bases and J 6 bases, with 30 bases left between them. Germline V lookup: CDR1 SGHDT, CDR2 YYEEEE. The CDR3 contains 19 residues. DNA for the CDR3: TGTGCCAGCAGCCCCGGGCTAGCGTTTGGTGTGGGCCCCCCGGATACGCAGTATTTT. Translated, it gives CASSPGLAFGVGPPDTQYF. The whole variable domain, remainder taken from reference TRBV5-6 and TRBJ2-3, is DAGVTQSPTHLIKTRGQQVTLRCSPKSGHDTVSWYQQALGQGPQFIFQYYEEEERQRGNFPDRFSGHQFPNYSSELNVNALLLGDSALYLCASSPGLAFGVGPPDTQYFGPGTRLTVL.

V and J are TRBV27 and TRBJ2-5; weak D call: TRBD2 (7 bases). The V and J ends lost 8 bases and 5 bases respectively, with 15 bases between them. Germline V CDR1 and CDR2: MNHEY, SMNVEV (reference sequence). CDR3 length: 13 amino acids. CDR3 in DNA: TGTGCCAGCGCCCGGGGGGCGCGGGAGACCCAGTACTTC. This codes for CASARGARETQYF.

The chain combines TRBV27 with TRBJ2-7; TRBD1 is a possible D gene (6 bases). This CDR3 has 15 residues. Trimming pared 3 bases from V and 0 bases from J, leaving 12 bases between. Germline CDR1 MNHEY, CDR2 SMNVEV (reference sequence). CDR3 nucleotides: TGTGCCAGCAGTTTTAGACAGGACCCCTCCTACGAGCAGTACTTC. It translates to CASSFRQDPSYEQYF.

This clone was counted a few times. J is TRBJ1-1 and V is TRBV6-6, with D tentatively TRBD1 (5 bases). This CDR3 is 14 amino acids long. The V gene's germline CDR1 is MNHNY and CDR2 SVGAGI (reference sequence). Trimming cost V 0 bases and J 1 base, with 6 bases left between them. The CDR3 region is CASSYSGANTEAFF. Here the CDR3 DNA reads TGTGCCAGCAGTTACTCAGGGGCGAACACTGAAGCTTTCTTT.

The rearrangement links TRBV28 to TRBJ1-1, with 7 bases lining up with TRBD1. Germline lookup yields CDR1 MDHEN and CDR2 SYDVKM. Unmatched junction bases numbered 5, after V lost 2 bases and J lost 2 bases. The CDR3 is 15 amino acids. The CDR3 protein is CASSLTTGANTEAFF. CDR3 nucleotide sequence: TGTGCCAGCAGTTTAACCACAGGGGCAAACACTGAAGCTTTCTTT.

This CDR3 is CASQTSGAFQETQYF. CDR3 coding DNA: TGTGCCTCACAGACTAGCGGGGCGTTCCAAGAGACCCAGTACTTC. J is TRBJ2-5 and V is TRBV10-3, with 11 bases that match TRBD2. CDR1 is ENHRY and CDR2 is SYGVKD in the germline V gene. The CDR3 is 15 residues long. Trimming took 11 bases from V and 1 from J; bases not matched to a gene: 9.

V and J are TRBV6-6 and TRBJ2-7; D may be TRBD1 (5 bases). The CDR3 extends over 14 amino acids. The germline V gene has CDR1 MNHNY and CDR2 SVGAGI (reference sequence). V lost 0 bases and J 2 bases, leaving 8 bases between the germline ends. The CDR3, as DNA: TGTGCCAGCAGTTACTCTACAGGACCCTACGAGCAGTACTTC. It encodes CASSYSTGPYEQYF.

The chain uses TRBV7-2 and TRBJ2-7; 14 bases agree with TRBD2. J gave up 3 bases and V 5 bases, and 3 bases lay outside the gene matches. Germline V CDR1 and CDR2: SGHTA, FQGNSA. The CDR3 is 15 amino acids. This chain's CDR3 is CASSPGTSGSYEQYF. The CDR3 coding sequence is TGTGCCAGCAGCCCCGGGACTAGCGGGAGCTACGAGCAGTACTTC. The whole variable domain, filled in from reference TRBV7-2 and TRBJ2-7, reads GAGVSQSPSNKVTEKGKDVELRCDPISGHTALYWYRQSLGQGLEFLIYFQGNSAPDKSGLPSDRFSAERTGGSVSTLTIQRTQQEDSAVYLCASSPGTSGSYEQYFGPGTRLTVT.

This chain uses TRBV6-5 with TRBJ2-3; D perhaps matches TRBD2 (6 bases). The V end lost 4 bases, the J end lost 4 bases, and 12 bases lay between the germline ends. The CDR3 extends over 14 amino acids. Germline V gives CDR1 MNHEY, CDR2 SVGAGI. The DNA of the CDR3 is TGTGCCAGCAGTTTAGCGGCCGCTCCAGATACGCAGTATTTT. It specifies CASSLAAAPDTQYF.

The V gene is TRBV10-3, the J gene TRBJ1-4; TRBD1 aligns across 8 bases. CDR1 ENHRY and CDR2 SYGVKD come from the germline V gene. This CDR3 is 14 amino acids long. After removal of 10 bases from V and 7 bases from J, the junction contained 11 bases not matched to a gene. CDR3 residues: CATPDRGAGEKLFF. CDR3 nucleotide sequence: TGTGCCACCCCCGACAGGGGAGCAGGTGAAAAACTGTTTTTT.

This clone was observed a single time. The gene calls are TRBV5-1 and TRBJ2-2, with a weak D call TRBD1 (6 bases). The germline CDR1 and CDR2 sequences are SGHRS and YFSETQ. The CDR3 spans 14 residues. Trimming took off 4 bases at V and 6 bases at J, with 13 bases between the two ends. CDR3 region: CASSPHGQPGELFF. CDR3 sequence (DNA): TGCGCCAGCAGCCCTCACGGACAGCCCGGGGAGCTGTTTTTT.

The rearrangement links TRBV6-5 to TRBJ2-5; 8 bases line up with TRBD1. J was trimmed by 5 bases and V by 0 bases; bases with no gene match: 8. This CDR3 is built from 16 residues. Germline-derived CDR1 and CDR2 are MNHEY and SVGAGI. The CDR3 nucleotides read TGTGCCAGCAGTTACTCATCAGGGGGCGCGGGGGAGACCCAGTACTTC. Residues: CASSYSSGGAGETQYF.

This clone has just one count. The chain couples TRBV5-1 to TRBJ2-1; maybe TRBD2 (6 bases). Trimming took off 0 bases at V and 5 bases at J, with 12 bases between the two ends. Germline CDR1 SGHRS, CDR2 YFSETQ. The CDR3 has 15 residues. The CDR3 protein is CASSLGGVADNEQFF. CDR3 sequence (DNA): TGCGCCAGCAGCTTGGGCGGGGTAGCGGACAATGAGCAGTTCTTC.